This T cell receptor (beta chain) derives from a study of Ad26.COV2.S vaccination and SARS-CoV-2 variants. The study's findings and limits: It was found that vaccine and placebo recipients had similar non-spike TCR breadth.

Assay: immunoSEQ multiplex PCR; the TCRdb copy retains only in-frame clones and omits some. The sample consists of 300,000 to 350,000 clones, approximately 90% of them appearing once. The CDR3 is made up of 14 amino acids. With V trimmed by 5 bases and J by 5 bases, 7 bases remained unmatched. The germline gives CDR1 LNHDA, CDR2 SQIVND (reference sequence). On this clone itself: Its antigen is as yet unknown.

Treatment described: roughly 18 received Ad26.COV2.S at low or high dose, single or two shots; several received placebo; per-sample allocation not given. Collection of samples fell on day 63 after the first vaccine or placebo injection. The source is a person between 18 and 60 years old who received the Ad26.COV2.S COVID-19 vaccine or a placebo. The sequences come from peripheral blood, collected in a trial of Ad26.COV2.S vaccine versus placebo. V and J are TRBV19 and TRBJ2-5; TRBD1 matches at 8 bases. CDR3 amino acids: CASSADRVAETQYF. The CDR3 coding sequence is TGTGCCAGTAGTGCGGACAGGGTCGCGGAGACCCAGTACTTC.